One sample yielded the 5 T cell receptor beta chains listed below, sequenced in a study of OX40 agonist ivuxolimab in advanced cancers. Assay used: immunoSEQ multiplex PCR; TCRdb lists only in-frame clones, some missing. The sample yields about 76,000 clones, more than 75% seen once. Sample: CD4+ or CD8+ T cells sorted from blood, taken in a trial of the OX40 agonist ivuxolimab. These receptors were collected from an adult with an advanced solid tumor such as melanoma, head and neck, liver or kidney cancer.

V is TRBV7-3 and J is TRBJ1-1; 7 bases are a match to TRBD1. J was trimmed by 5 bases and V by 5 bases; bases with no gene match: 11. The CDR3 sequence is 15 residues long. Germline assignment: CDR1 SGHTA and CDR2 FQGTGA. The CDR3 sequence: CASSIEGARVTEAFF. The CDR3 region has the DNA TGTGCCAGCAGCATCGAGGGGGCGAGAGTGACTGAAGCTTTCTTT.

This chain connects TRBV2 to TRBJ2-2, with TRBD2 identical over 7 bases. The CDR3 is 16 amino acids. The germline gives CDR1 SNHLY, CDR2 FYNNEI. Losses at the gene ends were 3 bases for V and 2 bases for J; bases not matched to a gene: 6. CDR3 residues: CASSERASGNTGELFF. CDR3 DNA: TGTGCCAGCAGTGAGAGGGCTAGCGGAAACACCGGGGAGCTGTTTTTT.

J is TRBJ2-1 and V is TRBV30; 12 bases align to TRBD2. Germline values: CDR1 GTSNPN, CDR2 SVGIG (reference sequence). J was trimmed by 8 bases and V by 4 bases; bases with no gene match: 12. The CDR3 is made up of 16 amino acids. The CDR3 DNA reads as TGTGCCTGGACCTTTCCAACTAGCGGGAGGTATTATGAGCAGTTCTTC. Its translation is CAWTFPTSGRYYEQFF.

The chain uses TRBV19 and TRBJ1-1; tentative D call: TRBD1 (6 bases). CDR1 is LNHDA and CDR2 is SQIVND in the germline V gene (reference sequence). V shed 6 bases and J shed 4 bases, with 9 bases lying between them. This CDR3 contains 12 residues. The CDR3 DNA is TGTGCCAGTAGGGCCAGGGGCACTGAAGCTTTCTTT. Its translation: CASRARGTEAFF.

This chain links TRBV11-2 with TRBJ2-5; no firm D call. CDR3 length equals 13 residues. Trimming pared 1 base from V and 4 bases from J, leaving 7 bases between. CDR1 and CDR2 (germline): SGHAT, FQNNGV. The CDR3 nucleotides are TGTGCCAGCAGCTTAGGAGCCGCAGAGACCCAGTACTTC. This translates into CASSLGAAETQYF. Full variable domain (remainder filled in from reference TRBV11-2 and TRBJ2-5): EAGVAQSPRYKIIEKRQSVAFWCNPISGHATLYWYQQILGQGPKLLIQFQNNGVVDDSQLPKDRFSAERLKGVDSTLKIQPAKLEDSAVYLCASSLGAAETQYFGPGTRLLVL.